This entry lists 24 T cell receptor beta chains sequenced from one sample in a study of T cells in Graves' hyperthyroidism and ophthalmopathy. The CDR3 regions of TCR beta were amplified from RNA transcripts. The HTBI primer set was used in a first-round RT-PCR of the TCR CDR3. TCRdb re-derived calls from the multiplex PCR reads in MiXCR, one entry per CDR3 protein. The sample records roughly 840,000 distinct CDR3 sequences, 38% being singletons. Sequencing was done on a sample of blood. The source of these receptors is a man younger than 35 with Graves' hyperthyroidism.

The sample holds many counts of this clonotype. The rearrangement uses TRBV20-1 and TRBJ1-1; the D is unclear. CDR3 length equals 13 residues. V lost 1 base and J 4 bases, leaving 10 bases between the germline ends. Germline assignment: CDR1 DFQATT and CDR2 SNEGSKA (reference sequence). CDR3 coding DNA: TGCAGTGCTAGAGCGTCCCGGGGCACTGAAGCTTTCTTT. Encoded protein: CSARASRGTEAFF.

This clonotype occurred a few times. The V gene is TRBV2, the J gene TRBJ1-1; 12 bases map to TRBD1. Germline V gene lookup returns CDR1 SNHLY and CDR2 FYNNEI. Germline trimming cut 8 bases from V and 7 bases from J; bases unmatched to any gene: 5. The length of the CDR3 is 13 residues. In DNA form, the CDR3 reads TGTGCCAGCGGCCGGGACAGGGGGCATGAAGCTTTCTTT. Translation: CASGRDRGHEAFF.

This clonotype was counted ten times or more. CDR3 loop: CASSLHAGRETQYF. The DNA for the CDR3 is TGTGCCAGCAGCTTACATGCAGGGAGGGAGACCCAGTACTTC. The chain has TRBV7-9 and TRBJ2-5; possible D gene TRBD2, 6 bases. This CDR3 is 14 amino acids long. From germline, CDR1 is SEHNR and CDR2 FQNEAQ (reference sequence). V dropped 2 bases and J dropped 5 bases, with 12 bases sitting between them. The whole variable domain, filled in from reference TRBV7-9 and TRBJ2-5, reads DTGVSQNPRHKITKRGQNVTFRCDPISEHNRLYWYRQTLGQGPEFLTYFQNEAQLEKSRLLSDRFSAERPKGSFSTLEIQRTEQGDSAMYLCASSLHAGRETQYFGPGTRLLVL.

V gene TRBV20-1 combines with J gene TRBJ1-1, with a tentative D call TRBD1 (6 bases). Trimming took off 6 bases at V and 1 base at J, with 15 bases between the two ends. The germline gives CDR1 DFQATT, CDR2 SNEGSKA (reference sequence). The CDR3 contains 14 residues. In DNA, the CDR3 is TGCAGTGCCCCTCGGACAGCGGAGAACACTGAAGCTTTCTTT. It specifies CSAPRTAENTEAFF.

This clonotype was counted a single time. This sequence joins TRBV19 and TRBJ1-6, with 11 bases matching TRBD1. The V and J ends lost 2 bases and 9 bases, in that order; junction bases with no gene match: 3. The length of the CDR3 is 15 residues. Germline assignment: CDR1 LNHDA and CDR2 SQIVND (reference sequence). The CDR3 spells CASSIRDRGSSPLHF. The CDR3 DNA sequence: TGTGCCAGTAGTATACGGGACAGGGGGTCTTCACCCCTCCACTTT.

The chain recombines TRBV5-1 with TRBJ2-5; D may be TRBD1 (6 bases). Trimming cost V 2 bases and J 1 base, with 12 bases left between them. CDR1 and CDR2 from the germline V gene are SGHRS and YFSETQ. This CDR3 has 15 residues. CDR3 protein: CASSLPGAAQETQYF. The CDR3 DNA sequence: TGCGCCAGCAGCTTACCAGGGGCAGCCCAAGAGACCCAGTACTTC.

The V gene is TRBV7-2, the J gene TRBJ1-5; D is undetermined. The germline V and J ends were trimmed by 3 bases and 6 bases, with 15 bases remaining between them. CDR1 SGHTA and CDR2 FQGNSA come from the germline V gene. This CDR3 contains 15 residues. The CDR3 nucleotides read TGTGCCAGCAGCTTTGGCGGGGTTGGAGGTCAGCCCCAGCATTTT. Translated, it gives CASSFGGVGGQPQHF.

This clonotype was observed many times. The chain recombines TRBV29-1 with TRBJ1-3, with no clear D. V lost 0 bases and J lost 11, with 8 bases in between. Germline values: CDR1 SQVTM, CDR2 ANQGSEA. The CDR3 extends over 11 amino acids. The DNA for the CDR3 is TGCAGCGTTGAAGACCTGGGCGCCATATATTTT. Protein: CSVEDLGAIYF.

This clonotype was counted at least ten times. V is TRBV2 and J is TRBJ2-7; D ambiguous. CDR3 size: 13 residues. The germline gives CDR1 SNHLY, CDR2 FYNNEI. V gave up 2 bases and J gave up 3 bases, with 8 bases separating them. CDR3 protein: CASSEWEGYEQYF. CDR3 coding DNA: TGTGCCAGCAGTGAATGGGAAGGCTACGAGCAGTACTTC.

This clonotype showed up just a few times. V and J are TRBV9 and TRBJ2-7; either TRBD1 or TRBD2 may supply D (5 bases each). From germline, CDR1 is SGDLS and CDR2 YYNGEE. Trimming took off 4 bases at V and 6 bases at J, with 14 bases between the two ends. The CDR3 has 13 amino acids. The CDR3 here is CASSLWGSGEQYF. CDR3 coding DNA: TGTGCCAGCAGCCTTTGGGGGAGTGGCGAGCAGTACTTC.

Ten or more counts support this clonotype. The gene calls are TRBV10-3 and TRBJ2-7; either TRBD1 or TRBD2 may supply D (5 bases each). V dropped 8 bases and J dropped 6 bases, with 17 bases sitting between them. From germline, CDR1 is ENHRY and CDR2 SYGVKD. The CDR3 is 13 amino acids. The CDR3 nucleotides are TGTGCCATCCGGACGGTGGGGGAAGGCGAGCAGTACTTC. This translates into CAIRTVGEGEQYF.

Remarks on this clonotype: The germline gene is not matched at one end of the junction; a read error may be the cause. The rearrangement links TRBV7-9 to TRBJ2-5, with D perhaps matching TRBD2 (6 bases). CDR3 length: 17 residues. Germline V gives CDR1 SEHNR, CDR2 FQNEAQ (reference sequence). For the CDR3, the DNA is TGCGCCAGCAGCCCGCTAAACAGGTGGGGGGTCCAAGAGACCCAGTACTTC. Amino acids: CASSPLNRWGVQETQYF.

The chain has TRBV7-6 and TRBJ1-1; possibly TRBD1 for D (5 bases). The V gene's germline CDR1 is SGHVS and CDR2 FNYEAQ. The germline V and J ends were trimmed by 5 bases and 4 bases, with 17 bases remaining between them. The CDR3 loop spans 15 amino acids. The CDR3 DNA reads TGTGCCAGCAGCGTTGCCGGGGCGCTGGGCACTGAAGCTTTCTTT. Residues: CASSVAGALGTEAFF. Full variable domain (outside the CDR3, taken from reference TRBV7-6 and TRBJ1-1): GAGVSQSPRYKVTKRGQDVALRCDPISGHVSLYWYRQALGQGPEFLTYFNYEAQQDKSGLPNDRFSAERPEGSISTLTIQRTEQRDSAMYRCASSVAGALGTEAFFGQGTRLTVV.

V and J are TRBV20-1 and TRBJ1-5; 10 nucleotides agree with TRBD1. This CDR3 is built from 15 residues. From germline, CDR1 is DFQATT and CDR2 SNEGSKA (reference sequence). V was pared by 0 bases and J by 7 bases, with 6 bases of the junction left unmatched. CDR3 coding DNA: TGCAGTGCTAGAGATCGGACAGGGGGAGACCAGCCCCAGCATTTT. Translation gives CSARDRTGGDQPQHF.

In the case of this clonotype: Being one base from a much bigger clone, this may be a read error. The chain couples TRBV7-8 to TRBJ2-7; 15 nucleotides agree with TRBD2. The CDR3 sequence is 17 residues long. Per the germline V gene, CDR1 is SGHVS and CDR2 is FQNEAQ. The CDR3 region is CASSDDGTSGGIYGQYF. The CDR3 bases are TGTGCCAGCAGCGACGACGGGACTAGCGGGGGGATCTACGGGCAGTACTTC.

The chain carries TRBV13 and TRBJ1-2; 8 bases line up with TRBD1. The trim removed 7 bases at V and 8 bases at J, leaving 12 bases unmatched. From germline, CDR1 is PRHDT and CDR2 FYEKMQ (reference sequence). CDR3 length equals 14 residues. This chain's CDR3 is CASNPLQGARGYTF. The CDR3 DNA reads TGTGCCAGCAACCCACTCCAGGGGGCACGGGGCTACACCTTC.

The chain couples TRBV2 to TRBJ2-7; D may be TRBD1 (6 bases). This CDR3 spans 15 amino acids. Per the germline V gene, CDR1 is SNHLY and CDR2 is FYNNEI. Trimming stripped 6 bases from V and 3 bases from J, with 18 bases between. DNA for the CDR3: TGTGCCAGCAGCACGGCGGAGGTAGGGGGCTACGAGCAGTACTTC. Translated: CASSTAEVGGYEQYF.

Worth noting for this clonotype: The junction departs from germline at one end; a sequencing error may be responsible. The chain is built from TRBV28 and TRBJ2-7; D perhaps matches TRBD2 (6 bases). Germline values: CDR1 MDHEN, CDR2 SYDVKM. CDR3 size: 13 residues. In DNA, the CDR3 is TGTACCAGCGGGCGGCGGAACTCCTACGAGCAGTACTTC. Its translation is CTSGRRNSYEQYF.

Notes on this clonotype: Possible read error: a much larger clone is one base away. CDR3 coding DNA: TGCGCCGGCAGCGCAGAGGGAAATCAGCCCCAGCATTTT. The encoded protein is CAGSAEGNQPQHF. V and J are TRBV5-1 and TRBJ1-5; D gene ambiguous. The CDR3 is 13 amino acids. From germline, CDR1 is SGHRS and CDR2 YFSETQ.

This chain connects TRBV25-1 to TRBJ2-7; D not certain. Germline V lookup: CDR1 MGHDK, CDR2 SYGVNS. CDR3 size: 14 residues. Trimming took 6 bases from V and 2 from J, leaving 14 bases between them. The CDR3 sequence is CASSERRAPYEQYF. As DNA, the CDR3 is TGTGCCAGCAGCGAGCGCCGGGCCCCCTACGAGCAGTACTTC.

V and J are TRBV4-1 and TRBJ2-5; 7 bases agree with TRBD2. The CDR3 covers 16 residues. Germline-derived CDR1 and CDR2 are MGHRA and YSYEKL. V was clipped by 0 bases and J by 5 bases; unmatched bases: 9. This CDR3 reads CASSQDLIQGGETQYF. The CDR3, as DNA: TGCGCCAGCAGCCAAGATCTAATCCAGGGAGGGGAGACCCAGTACTTC.

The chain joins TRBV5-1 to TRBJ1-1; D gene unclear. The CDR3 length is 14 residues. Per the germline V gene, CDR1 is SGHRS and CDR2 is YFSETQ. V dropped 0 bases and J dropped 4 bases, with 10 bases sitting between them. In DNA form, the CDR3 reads TGCGCCAGCAGCTTGGAAACGAAGGGCACTGAAGCTTTCTTT. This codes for CASSLETKGTEAFF.

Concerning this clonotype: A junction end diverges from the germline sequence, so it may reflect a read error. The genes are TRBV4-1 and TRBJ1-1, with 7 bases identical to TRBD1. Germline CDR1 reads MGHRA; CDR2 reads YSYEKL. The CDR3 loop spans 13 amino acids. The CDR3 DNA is TGCGCCAGCAGCCAGGGACAGAACACTGGAGCTTTCTTT. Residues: CASSQGQNTGAFF.

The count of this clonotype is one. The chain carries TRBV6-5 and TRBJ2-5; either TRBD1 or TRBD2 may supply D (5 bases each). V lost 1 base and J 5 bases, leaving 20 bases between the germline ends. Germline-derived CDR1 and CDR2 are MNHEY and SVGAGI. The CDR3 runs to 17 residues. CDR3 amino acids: CASSYYGKGSGGETQYF. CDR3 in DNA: TGTGCCAGCAGTTACTATGGAAAGGGGAGCGGCGGGGAGACCCAGTACTTC.